The 9 T cell receptor beta chains below were found in one sample sequenced in a study of blood T cell repertoires in COVID-19. The table came from immunoSEQ multiplex PCR; TCRdb's copy has only in-frame clones and leaves some out. Among more than 100,000 clones listed, around nine tenths were seen once. Sequenced: peripheral blood. The origin of the receptors is a woman older than 75 in a cohort sampled during active COVID-19.

J is TRBJ1-5 and V is TRBV11-3; 8 bases map to TRBD1. The CDR3 loop spans 20 amino acids. Trimming removed 5 bases from V and 1 base from J; junction bases left unmatched: 19. Per the germline V gene, CDR1 is SGHNT and CDR2 is YENEEA. CDR3 DNA sequence: TGTGCCAGCAGCCCGGCGACTGGCAGGGGGCGAAGTAAAAGCAATCAGCCCCAGCATTTT. This gives the protein CASSPATGRGRSKSNQPQHF.

The rearrangement joins TRBV28 to TRBJ1-5; TRBD1 might be the D (6 bases). This CDR3 comprises 17 residues. Germline V CDR1 and CDR2: MDHEN, SYDVKM. With 2 bases removed from V and 1 base from J, the gap between germline ends came to 15 bases. The DNA of the CDR3 is TGTGCCAGCAGTTTAAGAGGCGGGGGGGCGAGCAATCAGCCCCAGCATTTT. It is translated as CASSLRGGGASNQPQHF.

The chain is built from TRBV7-9 and TRBJ1-1; D is unresolved. Germline CDR1 reads SEHNR; CDR2 reads FQNEAQ (reference sequence). Trimming left V 1 base short and J 5 bases short, with 8 bases between. The CDR3 is 13 residues long. CDR3 DNA: TGTGCCAGCAGCTTAGAGGGAGTGACTGAAGCTTTCTTT. Amino acids: CASSLEGVTEAFF.

CDR3 nucleotide sequence: TGTGCCAGTAGTGACAGGTCTGAAGCTTTCTTT. It translates to CASSDRSEAFF. This rearrangement joins TRBV19 to TRBJ1-1; D possibly corresponds to TRBD1 (6 bases). This CDR3 has 11 amino acids. Germline V gives CDR1 LNHDA, CDR2 SQIVND (reference sequence). V was shortened by 5 bases and J by 6 bases, with 7 bases between the two germline ends.

The chain has TRBV5-4 and TRBJ2-7; D perhaps matches TRBD2 (5 bases). From germline, CDR1 is SGHNT and CDR2 YYREEE (reference sequence). V lost 4 bases, J lost 2 bases, and 13 bases lay in between. The CDR3 extends over 14 amino acids. The CDR3 DNA follows: TGTGCCAGCAGCCCCTCCGGGGTAACCTACGAGCAGTACTTC. Translation gives CASSPSGVTYEQYF.

V and J are TRBV27 and TRBJ1-2; a possible D gene is TRBD1 (5 bases). Trimming removed 2 bases at V and 8 bases at J, with 12 bases between. Germline CDR1 MNHEY, CDR2 SMNVEV (reference sequence). The CDR3 is 13 amino acids. CDR3 sequence reads: CASSLRDGGGYTF. CDR3 DNA sequence: TGTGCCAGCAGTTTACGGGACGGAGGGGGCTACACCTTC.

J is TRBJ2-2 and V is TRBV9; TRBD1 might be the D (5 bases). The CDR3 spans 14 residues. Germline CDR1 reads SGDLS; CDR2 reads YYNGEE. Between the trimmed V and J ends, which lost 0 bases and 6 bases, there was a span of 9 bases. The CDR3 reads CASSVGRAPGELFF. CDR3 nucleotide sequence: TGTGCCAGCAGCGTAGGCAGGGCCCCCGGGGAGCTGTTTTTT.

This chain connects TRBV2 to TRBJ2-1, with 9 bases identical to TRBD2. The CDR3 sequence is 13 residues long. V shed 4 bases and J 9 bases; nucleotides not matched to a gene: 4. The germline V gene encodes CDR1 SNHLY and CDR2 FYNNEI. The CDR3 region has the DNA TGTGCCAGCAGTGGGACTAGCGTAGGTGAGCAGTTCTTC. Amino acids: CASSGTSVGEQFF.

This chain joins TRBV5-1 and TRBJ2-3; tentatively, D is TRBD2 (7 bases). Germline V CDR1 and CDR2: SGHRS, YFSETQ. Trimming pared 4 bases from V and 6 bases from J, leaving 15 bases between. The CDR3 length is 14 residues. DNA of the CDR3: TGCGCCAGCAGCCTAGGCGGGGGCCCGGATACGCAGTATTTT. The encoded protein is CASSLGGGPDTQYF.